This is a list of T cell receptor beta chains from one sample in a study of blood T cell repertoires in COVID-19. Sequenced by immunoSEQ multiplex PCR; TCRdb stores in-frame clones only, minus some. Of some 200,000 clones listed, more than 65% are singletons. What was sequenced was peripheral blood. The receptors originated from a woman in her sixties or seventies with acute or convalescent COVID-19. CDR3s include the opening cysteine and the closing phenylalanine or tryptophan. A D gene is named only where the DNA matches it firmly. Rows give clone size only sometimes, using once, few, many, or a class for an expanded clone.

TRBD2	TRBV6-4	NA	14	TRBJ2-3	TGTGCCAGCAGTCCCGGGACTAGCATTGATACGCAGTATTTT	CASSPGTSIDTQYF
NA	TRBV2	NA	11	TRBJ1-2	TGTGCCAGCAGTGAAGGGCAGGGCTACACCTTC	CASSEGQGYTF
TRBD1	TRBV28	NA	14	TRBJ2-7	TGTGCCAGCAGGCCCCCGGGACAGGGGTTCGAGCAGTACTTC	CASRPPGQGFEQYF
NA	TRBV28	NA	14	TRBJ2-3	TGTGCCAGCAGTAGAAACCCCCAGGGCGATACGCAGTATTTT	CASSRNPQGDTQYF
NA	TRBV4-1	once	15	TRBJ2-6	TGCGCCAGCAGCCCGGCGGTCTCTGGGGCCAACGTCCTGACTTTC	CASSPAVSGANVLTF
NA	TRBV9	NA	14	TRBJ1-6	TGTGCCAGCAGCGTAGATGGAGAGAATTCACCCCTCCACTTT	CASSVDGENSPLHF
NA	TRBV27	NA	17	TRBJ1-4	TGTGCCAGCAGTTTATCGGCCGGGACACTTAAGAATGAAAAACTGTTTTTT	CASSLSAGTLKNEKLFF
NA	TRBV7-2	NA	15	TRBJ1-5	TGTGCCAGCAGCTTAGCCCAGGGTAGCAATCAGCCCCAGCATTTT	CASSLAQGSNQPQHF
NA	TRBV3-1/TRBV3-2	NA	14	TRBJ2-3	TGTGCCAGCAGCCAAGGTTCCCAGACAGATACGCAGTATTTT	CASSQGSQTDTQYF
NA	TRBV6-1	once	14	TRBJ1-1	TGTGCCAGCAGTGAATCGGGGAGGAACACTGAAGCTTTCTTT	CASSESGRNTEAFF
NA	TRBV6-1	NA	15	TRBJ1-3	TGTGCCAGTAGTGAGGTGCACTTTTCTGGAAACACCATATATTTT	CASSEVHFSGNTIYF
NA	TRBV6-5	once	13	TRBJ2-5	TGTGCCAGCAGTTCCCAGGGAGGAGAGACCCAGTACTTC	CASSSQGGETQYF
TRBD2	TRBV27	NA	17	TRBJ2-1	TGTGCCAGCAGCCCGATAGCGGGGGGGCGGTCGTACAATGAGCAGTTCTTC	CASSPIAGGRSYNEQFF
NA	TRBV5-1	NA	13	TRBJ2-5	TGCGCCAGCAGCTTCCAGGGTGGGGAGACCCAGTACTTC	CASSFQGGETQYF
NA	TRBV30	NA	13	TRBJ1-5	TGTGCCTGGAGCCAAGGGGAGGGACAGCCCCAGCATTTT	CAWSQGEGQPQHF
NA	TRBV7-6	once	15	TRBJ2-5	TGTGCCAGCAGCTCGGACTTTTCATACCAAGAGACCCAGTACTTC	CASSSDFSYQETQYF
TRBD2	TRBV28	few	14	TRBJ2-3	TGTGCCAGCAGACCTGGACTAGCGGTAGATACGCAGTATTTT	CASRPGLAVDTQYF
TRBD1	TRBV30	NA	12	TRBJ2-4	TGTGCCTGGGGACAGGGGGAAAACATTCAGTACTTC	CAWGQGENIQYF
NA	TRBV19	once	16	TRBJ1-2	TGTGCCAGTAGTATAGCCCGGGAACAGGGTTACTATGGCTACACCTTC	CASSIAREQGYYGYTF
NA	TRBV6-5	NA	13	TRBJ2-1	TGTGCCAGCAGGGTAGGGGTAGCCGCTGAGCAGTTCTTC	CASRVGVAAEQFF
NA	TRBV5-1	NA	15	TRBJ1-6	TGCGCCAGCAGCTTCCTACCGGGGAATAATTCACCCCTCCACTTT	CASSFLPGNNSPLHF
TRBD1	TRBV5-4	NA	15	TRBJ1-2	TGTGCCAGCAGGTTAACCGCTCAGGGGGCCGAAGGCTACACCTTC	CASRLTAQGAEGYTF
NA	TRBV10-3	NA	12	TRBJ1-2	TGTGCCATCAACGGACAAGGCTATGGCTACACCTTC	CAINGQGYGYTF
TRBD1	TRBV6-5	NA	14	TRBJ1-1	TGTGCCAGCAGTACCGGGACAGTGAACACTGAAGCTTTCTTT	CASSTGTVNTEAFF
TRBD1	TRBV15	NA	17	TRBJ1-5	TGTGCCACCAGCAGATATCCCGGGACAGGGCACAATCAGCCCCAGCATTTT	CATSRYPGTGHNQPQHF
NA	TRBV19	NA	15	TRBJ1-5	TGTGCCAGTCAGGGTCCCTTGAGGCGTTCTCAGCCCCAGCATTTT	CASQGPLRRSQPQHF
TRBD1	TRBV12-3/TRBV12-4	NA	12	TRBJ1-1	TGCGCCAGCAGTTTAATTGGGACAGAGACTTTCTTT	CASSLIGTETFF
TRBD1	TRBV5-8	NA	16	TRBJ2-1	TGTGCCAGCAGCTTGGCCTTCGGGACAGGCTACAATGAGCAGTTCTTC	CASSLAFGTGYNEQFF
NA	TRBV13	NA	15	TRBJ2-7	TGTGCCAGCAGCTTAGGAGAGTTCCCCTCCTACGAGCAGTACTTC	CASSLGEFPSYEQYF
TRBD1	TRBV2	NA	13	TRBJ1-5	TGTGCCAGCAATGGACAGGTGGGTCAGCCCCAGCATTTT	CASNGQVGQPQHF
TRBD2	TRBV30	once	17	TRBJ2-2	TGTGCCTGGAGTGTAGGTACTAGCGGGGGAATAACCGGGGAGCTGTTTTTT	CAWSVGTSGGITGELFF
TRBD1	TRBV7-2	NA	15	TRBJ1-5	TGTGCCAGCAGCCCAGGGACAGATAACAATCAGCCCCAGCATTTT	CASSPGTDNNQPQHF
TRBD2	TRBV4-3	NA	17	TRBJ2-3	TGCGCCAGCAGCCGCGACGGACTAGCGGGGAGCACAGATACGCAGTATTTT	CASSRDGLAGSTDTQYF
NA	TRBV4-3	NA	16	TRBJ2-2	TGCGCCCGCAGCCCAGTGGGGGGGGGCCCCACCGGGGAGCTGTTTTTT	CARSPVGGGPTGELFF
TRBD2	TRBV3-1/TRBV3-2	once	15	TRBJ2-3	TGTGCCAGCAGCCAAGATCCGGGACTAGGAGATACGCAGTATTTT	CASSQDPGLGDTQYF
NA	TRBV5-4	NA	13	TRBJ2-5	TGTGCCAGCAGCCAGCCTAGGGAGGAGACCCAGTACTTC	CASSQPREETQYF
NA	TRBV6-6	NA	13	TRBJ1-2	TGTGCCAGCAGTAAACAGGGTGACTATGGCTACACCTTC	CASSKQGDYGYTF
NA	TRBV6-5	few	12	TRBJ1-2	TGTGCCAGCAGTTCTGAGGGTCTGGTAAGGACCTTC	CASSSEGLVRTF
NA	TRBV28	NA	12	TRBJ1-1	TGTGCCAGCAGTTTCGACAGAGGAGAAGCTTTCTTT	CASSFDRGEAFF
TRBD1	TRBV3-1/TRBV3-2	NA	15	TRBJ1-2	TGTGCCAGCAGCCATACCGGGACAGTTAACTATGGCTACACCTTC	CASSHTGTVNYGYTF
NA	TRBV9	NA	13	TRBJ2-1	TGTGCCAGCAGCGTAGGGCGGGTTAATGAGCAGTTCTTC	CASSVGRVNEQFF
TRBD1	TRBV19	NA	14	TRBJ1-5	TGTGCCAGTTGGGACAGCCCTAGCAATCAGCCCCAGCATTTT	CASWDSPSNQPQHF
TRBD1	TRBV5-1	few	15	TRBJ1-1	TGCGCCAGCAGCGCCCAGGGGGCTGGGAACACTGAAGCTTTCTTT	CASSAQGAGNTEAFF
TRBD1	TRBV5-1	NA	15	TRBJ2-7	TGCGCCAGCAGCTCCGCCGGGGACAGACCTACGGAGCAGTACTTC	CASSSAGDRPTEQYF
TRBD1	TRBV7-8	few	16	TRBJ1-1	TGTGCCAGCAGGCCCGGGACAGGGCTCACCCTGACTGAAGCTTTCTTT	CASRPGTGLTLTEAFF
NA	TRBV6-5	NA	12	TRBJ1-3	TGTGCCAGCGGAGGGGCTGGAAACACCATATATTTT	CASGGAGNTIYF
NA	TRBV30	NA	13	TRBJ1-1	TGTGCCTGGAGTGGCGAGATTCACACTGAAGCTTTCTTT	CAWSGEIHTEAFF
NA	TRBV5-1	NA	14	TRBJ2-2	TGCGCCAGCCACGGACAGAGGAACACCGGGGAGCTGTTTTTT	CASHGQRNTGELFF
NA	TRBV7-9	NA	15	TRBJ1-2	TGTGCCAGCAGCTTTGATAGGGGATCTAACTATGGCTACACCTTC	CASSFDRGSNYGYTF
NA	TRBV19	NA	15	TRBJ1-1	TGTGCCAGTAGGGAGACAGGTCACATGAACACTGAAGCTTTCTTT	CASRETGHMNTEAFF
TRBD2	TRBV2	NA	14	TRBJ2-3	TGTGCCAGCGCCGATTGGGGGGGAACAGATACGCAGTATTTT	CASADWGGTDTQYF
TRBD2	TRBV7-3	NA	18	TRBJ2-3	TGTGCCAGCAGCTTACGCGGGGGGAACGTTACGGGCACAGATACGCAGTATTTT	CASSLRGGNVTGTDTQYF